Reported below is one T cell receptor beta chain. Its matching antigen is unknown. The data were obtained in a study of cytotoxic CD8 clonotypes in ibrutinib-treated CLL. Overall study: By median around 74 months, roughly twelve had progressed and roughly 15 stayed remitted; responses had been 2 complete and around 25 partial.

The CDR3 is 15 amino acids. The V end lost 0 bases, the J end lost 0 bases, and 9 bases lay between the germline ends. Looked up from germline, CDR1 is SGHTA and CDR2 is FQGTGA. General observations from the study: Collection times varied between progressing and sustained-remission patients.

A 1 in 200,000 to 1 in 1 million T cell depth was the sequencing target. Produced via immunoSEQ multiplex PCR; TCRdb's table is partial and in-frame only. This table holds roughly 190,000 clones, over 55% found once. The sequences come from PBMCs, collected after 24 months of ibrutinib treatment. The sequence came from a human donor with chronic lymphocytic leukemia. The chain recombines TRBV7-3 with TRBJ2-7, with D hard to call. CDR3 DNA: TGTGCCAGCAGCTTAACCGCGACACTCTCCTACGAGCAGTACTTC. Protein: CASSLTATLSYEQYF.